This entry lists 21 T cell receptor beta chains sequenced from one sample in a study of post-analysis software for immune sequencing data. The study's findings and limits: Higher frequency in patients than in controls was seen for roughly five TRBV segments, with TRBV5-6, TRBV5-1 and TRBV20-1 among them.

These receptors have no known antigen. Unique molecular identifiers were carried by the TCR beta cDNA libraries. TCRdb re-called the PCR reads through MiXCR, storing one row per CDR3 protein. Of about 540,000 distinct CDR3 sequences in the sample, 34% were seen once. Material for sequencing was blood. The receptors derive from a girl aged 2-17 years with multiple sclerosis.

This clonotype was observed a few times. The chain combines TRBV20-1 with TRBJ2-1; 9 bases match TRBD2. Germline CDR1 reads DFQATT; CDR2 reads SNEGSKA (reference sequence). The CDR3 has 16 residues. V dropped 0 bases and J dropped 3; count of bases not matched to a gene: 6. The CDR3 spells CSARDHTSGYYNEQFF. CDR3 sequence (DNA): TGCAGTGCTAGAGACCATACTAGCGGGTACTACAATGAGCAGTTCTTC.

The V and J genes are TRBV12-3 or TRBV12-4 and TRBJ1-2, with 9 bases aligning to TRBD1. V lost 4 bases, J lost 2 bases, and 8 bases stayed unmatched. The CDR3 spans 16 residues. In DNA, the CDR3 is TGTGCCAGCAGTTATAATACAGGGGGCAGAAACTATGGCTACACCTTC. Its protein product is CASSYNTGGRNYGYTF.

J is TRBJ2-5 and V is TRBV11-1; TRBD1 matches 9 bases. This CDR3 is 16 amino acids long. CDR1 is SGHAT, CDR2 FQDESV, per germline (reference sequence). After removal of 4 bases from V and 4 bases from J, the junction contained 10 bases not matched to a gene. DNA for the CDR3: TGTGCCAGCAGCTCCACACAGGGGGCGAGGGCAGAGACCCAGTACTTC. Translated, it gives CASSSTQGARAETQYF. Full variable domain (rest looked up from reference TRBV11-1 and TRBJ2-5): EAEVAQSPRYKITEKSQAVAFWCDPISGHATLYWYRQILGQGPELLVQFQDESVVDDSQLPKDRFSAERLKGVDSTLKIQPAELGDSAMYLCASSSTQGARAETQYFGPGTRLLVL.

This clonotype showed up just a few times. The chain links TRBV7-2 to TRBJ2-3; D may be TRBD1 or TRBD2 (5 bases each). The CDR3 sequence is 15 residues long. Germline V gene sequence: CDR1 SGHTA, CDR2 FQGNSA. With 0 bases removed from V and 4 bases from J, the gap between germline ends came to 11 bases. The CDR3 DNA sequence: TGTGCCAGCAGCTTAGCGAGGGGTTACCCAGATACGCAGTATTTT. Translated, it gives CASSLARGYPDTQYF.

This clonotype occurred a few times. The rearrangement joins TRBV12-3 or TRBV12-4 to TRBJ2-5; D not resolved. The V end was cut by 3 bases, the J end by 5 bases, with 10 bases between. The length of the CDR3 is 13 residues. This CDR3 reads CASSLGIGETQYF. The CDR3 DNA sequence: TGTGCCAGCAGTTTGGGTATCGGGGAGACCCAGTACTTC.

This clonotype was recorded a few times. This chain uses TRBV15 with TRBJ2-3, with D perhaps matching TRBD2 (7 bases). Trimming left V 1 base short and J 2 bases short, with 10 bases between. The CDR3 has 15 amino acids. Germline CDR1 and CDR2: LNHNV and YYDKDF (reference sequence). CDR3 coding DNA: TGTGCCACCAGCAGAGTACGGGGGGCCACAGATACGCAGTATTTT. Protein sequence: CATSRVRGATDTQYF. Variable domain in full (rest from reference TRBV15 and TRBJ2-3): DAMVIQNPRYQVTQFGKPVTLSCSQTLNHNVMYWYQQKSSQAPKLLFHYYDKDFNNEADTPDNFQSRRPNTSFCFLDIRSPGLGDTAMYLCATSRVRGATDTQYFGPGTRLTVL.

The chain has TRBV5-1 and TRBJ2-5; D uncertain. Trimming removed 4 bases at V and 7 bases at J, with 20 bases between. The CDR3 totals 15 residues. Per germline, CDR1 SGHRS and CDR2 YFSETQ. CDR3 bases: TGCGCCAGCAGCCCCCGGCTGCGGCTTTTTTGGACCCAGTACTTC. Its translation: CASSPRLRLFWTQYF. The entire variable domain, with the rest obtained from reference TRBV5-1 and TRBJ2-5, is as follows: KAGVTQTPRYLIKTRGQQVTLSCSPISGHRSVSWYQQTPGQGLQFLFEYFSETQRNKGNFPGRFSGRQFSNSRSEMNVSTLELGDSALYLCASSPRLRLFWTQYFGPGTRLLVL.

As regards this clonotype: An end of the junction does not agree with germline; a read error may underlie this. The chain is built from TRBV10-2 and TRBJ2-3, with 12 nucleotides matching TRBD2. From germline, CDR1 is WSHSY and CDR2 SAAADI. CDR3 length equals 16 residues. CDR3 in amino acids: CASSPTSGGRTDSQYF. CDR3 coding DNA: TGCGCCAGCAGCCCCACTAGCGGGGGGCGCACAGATTCGCAGTATTTT.

This clonotype was observed a single time. DNA of the CDR3: TGTGCCAGCAGCTTTGAGCGGGGCGCTCACAATGAGCAGTTCTTC. It encodes CASSFERGAHNEQFF. The rearrangement joins TRBV7-2 to TRBJ2-1, with 7 positions matching TRBD2. This CDR3 contains 15 residues. V dropped 3 bases and J dropped 5; count of bases not matched to a gene: 7. Germline V lookup: CDR1 SGHTA, CDR2 FQGNSA.

The genes are TRBV5-1 and TRBJ2-3; maybe TRBD1 (7 bases). Germline loops: CDR1 SGHRS, CDR2 YFSETQ. There are 16 residues in the CDR3. V was cut by 3 bases and J by 0 bases, with 14 bases left in between. The CDR3 DNA is TGCGCCAGCAGCTGGAGGGGGCGCCTAAGCACAGATACGCAGTATTTT. This encodes CASSWRGRLSTDTQYF.

In DNA form, the CDR3 reads TGCAGTGCTAGAGGGCAGGGCGCGGCTCACGAGCAGTACTTC. Translating it yields CSARGQGAAHEQYF. V is TRBV20-1 and J is TRBJ2-7; tentatively, D is TRBD1 (5 bases). The germline V gene has CDR1 DFQATT and CDR2 SNEGSKA (reference sequence). V gave up 1 base and J gave up 5 bases, with 15 bases separating them. The CDR3 extends over 14 amino acids.

There are many counts of this clonotype. The V call is TRBV7-2, the J call TRBJ2-3, with a weak D call TRBD2 (6 bases). With 3 bases removed from V and 5 bases from J, the gap between germline ends came to 6 bases. Germline-derived CDR1 and CDR2 are SGHTA and FQGNSA. The CDR3 has 12 amino acids. The CDR3 nucleotides are TGTGCCAGCAGCTTCGGGGGAGATACGCAGTATTTT. Its protein is CASSFGGDTQYF.

The chain uses TRBV20-1 and TRBJ2-1; no firm D call. Germline CDR1 is DFQATT and CDR2 is SNEGSKA (reference sequence). This CDR3 is 14 amino acids long. With 5 bases removed from V and 9 bases from J, the gap between germline ends came to 20 bases. For the CDR3, the DNA is TGCAGTGCTGCCCCCCTAATTTTAGGCGGTGAGCAGTTCTTC. This encodes CSAAPLILGGEQFF.

The genes are TRBV4-1 and TRBJ2-4, with 11 bases that match TRBD2. The germline V gene has CDR1 MGHRA and CDR2 YSYEKL. The CDR3 is 14 residues long. The J segment lost 12 bases and the V segment lost 0 bases, leaving 4 bases of the junction unmatched. The CDR3 region is CASSQEGLADPQYF. The CDR3, as DNA: TGCGCCAGCAGCCAAGAGGGACTAGCGGACCCTCAGTACTTC.

V gene TRBV27 combines with J gene TRBJ2-7; 7 bases agree with TRBD1. Trimming took 10 bases from V and 0 from J; bases not matched to a gene: 3. From germline, CDR1 is MNHEY and CDR2 SMNVEV (reference sequence). The CDR3 spans 12 residues. CDR3 amino acids: CAIGQDSYEQYF. As DNA, the CDR3 is TGTGCCATTGGACAGGACTCCTACGAGCAGTACTTC.

The CDR3 nucleotides are TGTGCCAGCAGCTCGGGGGTTAGCACTGAAGCTTTCTTT. This translates into CASSSGVSTEAFF. The chain carries TRBV7-9 and TRBJ1-1; weak D call: TRBD1 (5 bases). Germline values: CDR1 SEHNR, CDR2 FQNEAQ (reference sequence). V gave up 4 bases and J gave up 4 bases, with 10 bases separating them. This CDR3 is built from 13 residues.

V and J are TRBV5-1 and TRBJ2-3; D call uncertain. This CDR3 region has 16 residues. The germline V gene has CDR1 SGHRS and CDR2 YFSETQ. Trimming stripped 0 bases from V and 2 bases from J, with 13 bases between. CDR3 loop: CASSLASGFPTDTQYF. The DNA for the CDR3 is TGCGCCAGCAGCTTGGCCTCTGGCTTTCCCACAGATACGCAGTATTTT.

This clonotype was counted ten times or more. The rearrangement links TRBV6-1 to TRBJ1-2, with D maybe TRBD1 (5 bases). Germline assignment: CDR1 MNHNS and CDR2 SASEGT. The V end lost 1 base, the J end lost 4 bases, and 10 bases lay between the germline ends. The CDR3 is made up of 14 amino acids. The CDR3 DNA follows: TGTGCCAGCAGTGAAGGGACAATTGGCTATGGCTACACCTTC. Protein product: CASSEGTIGYGYTF.

This chain links TRBV5-1 with TRBJ2-5; 7 bases are a match to TRBD2. The J call is uncertain, as TRBJ2-7 better fits the DNA end. Germline CDR1 SGHRS, CDR2 YFSETQ. This CDR3 contains 15 residues. DNA of the CDR3: TGCGCCAGCAGCTTGGGTAGGCGGGAGTTGGACGAGCAGTACTTC. Translated, it gives CASSLGRRELDEQYF.

The chain employs TRBV7-7 and TRBJ2-3, with a possible D match to TRBD2 (6 bases). This CDR3 has 16 residues. CDR1 is SSHAT, CDR2 FNYEAQ, per germline (reference sequence). The germline V and J ends were trimmed by 1 base and 0 bases, with 11 bases remaining between them. DNA for the CDR3: TGTGCCAGCAGCTTAGGAAGGGCGGGGAGCACAGATACGCAGTATTTT. Translating gives CASSLGRAGSTDTQYF. The complete variable domain, with remaining parts taken from reference TRBV7-7 and TRBJ2-3, reads GAGVSQSPRYKVTKRGQDVTLRCDPISSHATLYWYQQALGQGPEFLTYFNYEAQPDKSGLPSDRFSAERPEGSISTLTIQRTEQRDSAMYRCASSLGRAGSTDTQYFGPGTRLTVL.

The rearrangement links TRBV14 to TRBJ2-4, with 8 bases matching TRBD1. This CDR3 spans 15 amino acids. V shed 4 bases and J 7 bases; nucleotides not matched to a gene: 9. CDR1 is SGHDN and CDR2 is FVKESK in the germline V gene. The CDR3 DNA follows: TGTGCCAGCAGCCGCCTCAGGGGGCTGGGGAACATTCAGTACTTC. Its translation is CASSRLRGLGNIQYF.